Following are 21 T cell receptor beta chains from one sample sequenced in a study of OX40 agonist ivuxolimab in advanced cancers. Sequencing used immunoSEQ multiplex PCR; TCRdb keeps in-frame clones, though not all of them. This sample has 50,000 to 70,000 clones; approximately 88% occur once, and the top ten carry around 0.8%. Sequencing used CD4+ or CD8+ T cells sorted from blood, obtained in a trial of the OX40 agonist ivuxolimab. The receptors originated from an adult with an advanced solid tumor such as melanoma, head and neck, liver or kidney cancer.

V usage is TRBV6-6 and J usage is TRBJ1-2, with D maybe TRBD1 (6 bases). This CDR3 is 13 amino acids long. The V gene lost 8 bases and the J gene lost 4 bases, with 14 bases spanning the gap. Germline assignment: CDR1 MNHNY and CDR2 SVGAGI (reference sequence). The CDR3 reads CASGAGDIYGYTF. The CDR3 DNA is TGTGCCAGCGGCGCGGGGGACATCTATGGCTACACCTTC.

CDR3 bases: TGTGCCAGCAGTTGGAGGGGCCGGGCTGGGAGGGATGAGCAGTTCTTC. Translated: CASSWRGRAGRDEQFF. The gene calls are TRBV27 and TRBJ2-1, with 7 bases matching TRBD2. Germline lookup yields CDR1 MNHEY and CDR2 SMNVEV (reference sequence). V trimming: 4 bases; J trimming: 8 bases; junction bases outside the gene matches: 14. The CDR3 length is 16 residues.

This clone was observed a single time. The chain couples TRBV5-1 to TRBJ2-3; D possibly uses TRBD1 or TRBD2 (6 bases each). Trimming took 4 bases from V and 2 from J, leaving 26 bases between them. The CDR3 is 19 residues long. Germline-derived CDR1 and CDR2 are SGHRS and YFSETQ. The CDR3 coding sequence is TGCGCCAGCAGCGTGGGGGCTGGTGGCGCGGGGCCTACCACAGATACGCAGTATTTT. Translation: CASSVGAGGAGPTTDTQYF.

V usage is TRBV4-1 and J usage is TRBJ2-1; TRBD2 aligns across 16 bases. The CDR3 loop spans 18 amino acids. Germline V gives CDR1 MGHRA, CDR2 YSYEKL. V was clipped by 4 bases and J by 9 bases; unmatched bases: 12. The CDR3 nucleotides read TGCGCCAGCAGCCCTCGTTCAACCGGGACTAGCGGGGGGGTTGAGCAGTTCTTC. It encodes CASSPRSTGTSGGVEQFF.

Turning to this clone: At one end the junction does not follow the germline gene, possibly because of a read error. V and J are TRBV2 and TRBJ2-1; 9 nucleotides align to TRBD2. This CDR3 region has 15 residues. Germline assignment: CDR1 SNHLY and CDR2 FYNNEI. CDR3 residues: CASTERGRAYNEQFF. The CDR3 nucleotides read TGTGCCAGCACTGAACGCGGGAGGGCCTACAATGAGCAGTTCTTC.

The chain carries TRBV6-5 and TRBJ1-1, with D unresolved. This CDR3 region has 15 residues. The germline V gene has CDR1 MNHEY and CDR2 SVGAGI. V was pared by 6 bases and J by 0 bases, with 14 bases between. In nucleotides, the CDR3 is TGTGCCAGCAGCTACAACGGAGGGATGAACACTGAAGCTTTCTTT. As protein: CASSYNGGMNTEAFF.

The V call is TRBV9, the J call TRBJ1-1; TRBD1 matches at 7 bases. Trimming removed 0 bases from V and 4 bases from J; junction bases left unmatched: 6. From germline, CDR1 is SGDLS and CDR2 YYNGEE. This CDR3 has 15 residues. The CDR3 here is CASSVVPTGATEAFF. The CDR3 DNA reads TGTGCCAGCAGCGTAGTACCAACAGGGGCCACTGAAGCTTTCTTT.

V gene TRBV9 combines with J gene TRBJ2-2; 11 nucleotides line up with TRBD2. Germline CDR1 and CDR2: SGDLS and YYNGEE. Trimming cost V 4 bases and J 6 bases; bases outside gene matches: 11. This CDR3 comprises 17 residues. For the CDR3, the DNA is TGTGCCAGCAGCCCACATAGCGGGGGGGCCGGAGCCGGGGAGCTGTTTTTT. Protein sequence: CASSPHSGGAGAGELFF. Full variable domain (missing parts from reference TRBV9 and TRBJ2-2): DSGVTQTPKHLITATGQRVTLRCSPRSGDLSVYWYQQSLDQGLQFLIQYYNGEERAKGNILERFSAQQFPDLHSELNLSSLELGDSALYFCASSPHSGGAGAGELFFGEGSRLTVL.

This clone was seen only once. The V and J genes are TRBV10-3 and TRBJ2-2; 14 bases match TRBD2. With 2 bases clipped from V and 6 bases from J, the junction kept 5 bases outside the gene matches. The CDR3 spans 17 residues. CDR1 and CDR2 from the germline V gene are ENHRY and SYGVKD. The CDR3 sequence: CAISEPRTSGGSGELFF. Here the CDR3 DNA reads TGTGCCATCAGTGAGCCGCGGACTAGCGGGGGGTCCGGGGAGCTGTTTTTT.

This chain uses TRBV6-4 with TRBJ2-1; a possible D gene is TRBD1 (6 bases). This CDR3 spans 15 amino acids. Germline assignment: CDR1 MRHNA and CDR2 SNTAGT. The V end was cut by 0 bases, the J end by 3 bases, with 9 bases between. CDR3 sequence (DNA): TGTGCCAGCAGTGACTCGGCAGGGGTCTACAATGAGCAGTTCTTC. It codes for CASSDSAGVYNEQFF.

Only a few counts were recorded for this clone. The genes are TRBV2 and TRBJ2-7, with a possible D match to TRBD1 (6 bases). V lost 3 bases and J 5 bases, leaving 11 bases between the germline ends. There are 13 residues in the CDR3. Germline V gives CDR1 SNHLY, CDR2 FYNNEI. Here the CDR3 DNA reads TGTGCCAGCAGTGACAGGGGCATCGACGAGCAGTACTTC. It is translated as CASSDRGIDEQYF.

This chain uses TRBV7-3 with TRBJ2-1, with 8 nucleotides matching TRBD1. The trim removed 1 base at V and 8 bases at J, leaving 7 bases unmatched. The CDR3 spans 15 residues. Looked up from germline, CDR1 is SGHTA and CDR2 is FQGTGA. The CDR3 protein is CASSLKAGGRDEQFF. CDR3 nucleotide sequence: TGTGCCAGCAGCTTAAAGGCAGGGGGCAGGGATGAGCAGTTCTTC.

Note on this clone: This specimen includes other DNA sequences encoding the same CDR3. V gene TRBV9 combines with J gene TRBJ2-5; 13 nucleotides match TRBD2. There are 15 residues in the CDR3. J gave up 4 bases and V 3 bases, and 3 bases lay outside the gene matches. Germline CDR1 reads SGDLS; CDR2 reads YYNGEE. The CDR3 loop is CASSGTSGRGETQYF. The DNA of the CDR3 is TGTGCCAGCAGCGGGACTAGCGGGAGAGGAGAGACCCAGTACTTC. The variable domain in full, completed from reference TRBV9 and TRBJ2-5, reads DSGVTQTPKHLITATGQRVTLRCSPRSGDLSVYWYQQSLDQGLQFLIQYYNGEERAKGNILERFSAQQFPDLHSELNLSSLELGDSALYFCASSGTSGRGETQYFGPGTRLLVL.

V usage is TRBV6-5 and J usage is TRBJ2-5; D is unclear. CDR1 MNHEY and CDR2 SVGAGI come from the germline V gene. Trimming stripped 0 bases from V and 0 bases from J, with 2 bases between. The CDR3 is made up of 13 amino acids. This CDR3 reads CASSYSHQETQYF. The CDR3 DNA reads as TGTGCCAGCAGTTACTCACACCAAGAGACCCAGTACTTC.

The genes are TRBV5-1 and TRBJ2-7; a weak D match, TRBD1 (8 bases). Germline assignment: CDR1 SGHRS and CDR2 YFSETQ. The V end was cut by 1 base, the J end by 4 bases, with 12 bases between. The CDR3 runs 14 residues. The DNA for the CDR3 is TGCGCCAGCAGCTTGACAGGGGGAGGGTACGAGCAGTACTTC. Amino acid sequence: CASSLTGGGYEQYF.

J is TRBJ1-5 and V is TRBV6-5; D uncertain. With 10 bases removed from V and 1 base from J, the gap between germline ends came to 17 bases. CDR1 and CDR2 (germline): MNHEY, SVGAGI. The CDR3 consists of 15 residues. The CDR3 sequence: CATQGRGRSNQPQHF. The CDR3 DNA reads as TGTGCCACCCAAGGGCGAGGGCGGAGCAATCAGCCCCAGCATTTT.

The rearrangement links TRBV5-6 to TRBJ1-2, with TRBD1 matching over 8 bases. CDR1 and CDR2 (germline): SGHDT, YYEEEE. Trimming removed 4 bases from V and 3 bases from J; junction bases left unmatched: 8. The CDR3 sequence is 15 residues long. In DNA form, the CDR3 reads TGTGCCAGCAGCCTTCAGGGGGCAAATTACTATGGCTACACCTTC. Amino acid sequence: CASSLQGANYYGYTF.

This rearrangement joins TRBV5-1 to TRBJ2-7; 8 bases are a match to TRBD1. Germline assignment: CDR1 SGHRS and CDR2 YFSETQ. The CDR3 totals 15 residues. The V gene end was trimmed by 4 bases and the J gene end by 3 bases; junction bases not matched to a gene: 9. CDR3 in DNA: TGCGCCAGCAGCCTCGGGACAGGAGGGCTCTACGAGCAGTACTTC. Protein: CASSLGTGGLYEQYF.

This clone was counted once. This chain connects TRBV4-1 to TRBJ2-4; TRBD2 matches 9 bases. Germline V gene data show CDR1 as MGHRA and CDR2 as YSYEKL. CDR3 size: 17 residues. V lost 0 bases, J lost 0 bases, and 3 bases stayed unmatched. For the CDR3, the DNA is TGCGCCAGCAGCCAAGAGGAACTAGCGGGAGCCAAAAACATTCAGTACTTC. Protein sequence: CASSQEELAGAKNIQYF.

CDR3 sequence reads: CASTGARGANVLTF. The CDR3 DNA is TGTGCCAGCACAGGGGCGCGAGGGGCCAACGTCCTGACTTTC. J is TRBJ2-6 and V is TRBV6-5; TRBD1 is a possible D gene (6 bases). The length of the CDR3 is 14 residues. Trimming took off 7 bases at V and 4 bases at J, with 11 bases between the two ends. Germline V gene lookup returns CDR1 MNHEY and CDR2 SVGAGI.

The rearrangement joins TRBV5-6 to TRBJ1-4; the D gene is possibly TRBD1 (5 bases). CDR1 is SGHDT, CDR2 YYEEEE, per germline. V was cut by 1 base and J by 6 bases, with 16 bases left in between. The CDR3 has 16 amino acids. CDR3: CASSLSLGVVDEKLFF. The CDR3 coding sequence is TGTGCCAGCAGCTTGAGTTTGGGGGTGGTTGATGAAAAACTGTTTTTT.